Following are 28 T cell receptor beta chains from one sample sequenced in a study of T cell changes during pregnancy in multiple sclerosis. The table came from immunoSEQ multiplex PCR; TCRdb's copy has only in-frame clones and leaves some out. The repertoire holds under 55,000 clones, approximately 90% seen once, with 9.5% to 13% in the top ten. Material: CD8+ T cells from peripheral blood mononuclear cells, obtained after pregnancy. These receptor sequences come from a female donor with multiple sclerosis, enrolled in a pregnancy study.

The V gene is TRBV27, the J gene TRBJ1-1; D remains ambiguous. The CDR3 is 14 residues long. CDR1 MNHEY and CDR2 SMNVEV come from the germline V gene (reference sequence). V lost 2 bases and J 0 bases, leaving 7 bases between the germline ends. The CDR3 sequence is CASSLRSVNTEAFF. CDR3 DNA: TGTGCCAGCAGTTTACGATCAGTGAACACTGAAGCTTTCTTT.

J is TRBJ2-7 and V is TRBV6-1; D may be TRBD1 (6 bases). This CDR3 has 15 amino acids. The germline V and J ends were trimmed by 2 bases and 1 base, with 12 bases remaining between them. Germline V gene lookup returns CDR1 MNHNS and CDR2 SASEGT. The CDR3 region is CASSELGTQSYEQYF. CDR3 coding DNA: TGTGCCAGCAGTGAACTCGGGACACAATCCTACGAGCAGTACTTC.

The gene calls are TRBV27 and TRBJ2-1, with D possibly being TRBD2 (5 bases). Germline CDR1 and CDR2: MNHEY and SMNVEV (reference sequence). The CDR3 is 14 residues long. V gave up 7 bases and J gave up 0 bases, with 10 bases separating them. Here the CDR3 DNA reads TGTGCCAGCATATCGGGGAGCTCCTACAATGAGCAGTTCTTC. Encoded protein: CASISGSSYNEQFF.

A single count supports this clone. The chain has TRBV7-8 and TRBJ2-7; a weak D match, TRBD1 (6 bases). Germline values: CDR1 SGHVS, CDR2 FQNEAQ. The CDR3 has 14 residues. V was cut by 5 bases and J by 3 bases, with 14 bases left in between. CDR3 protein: CASSPKDRFYEQYF. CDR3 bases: TGTGCCAGCAGCCCGAAGGACAGATTCTACGAGCAGTACTTC.

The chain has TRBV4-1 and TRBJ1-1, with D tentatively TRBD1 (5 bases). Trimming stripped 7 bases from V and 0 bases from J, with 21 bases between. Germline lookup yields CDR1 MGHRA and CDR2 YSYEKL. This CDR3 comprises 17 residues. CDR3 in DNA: TGCGCCAGCACCTCCTTAAGCGGGGGTCACCTGAACACTGAAGCTTTCTTT. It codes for CASTSLSGGHLNTEAFF.

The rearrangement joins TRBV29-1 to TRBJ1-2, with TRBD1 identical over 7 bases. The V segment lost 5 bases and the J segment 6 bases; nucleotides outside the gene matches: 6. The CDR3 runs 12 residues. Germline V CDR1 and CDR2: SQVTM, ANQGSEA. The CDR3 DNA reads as TGCAGCGTTAGAGACAGGGCGCATGGCTACACCTTC. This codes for CSVRDRAHGYTF.

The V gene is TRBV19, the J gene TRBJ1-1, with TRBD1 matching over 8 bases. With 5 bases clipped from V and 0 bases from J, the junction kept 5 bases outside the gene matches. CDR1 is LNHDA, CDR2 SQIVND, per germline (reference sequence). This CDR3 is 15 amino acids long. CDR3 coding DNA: TGTGCCAGTAGTTTACAGACAGGGGTGAACACTGAAGCTTTCTTT. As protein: CASSLQTGVNTEAFF.

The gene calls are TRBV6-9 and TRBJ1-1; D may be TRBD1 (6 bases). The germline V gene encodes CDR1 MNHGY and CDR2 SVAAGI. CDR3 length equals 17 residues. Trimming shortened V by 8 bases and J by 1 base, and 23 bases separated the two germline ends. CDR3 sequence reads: CASLRSIPRGKNTEAFF. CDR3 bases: TGTGCCAGCTTACGATCTATTCCCAGGGGTAAGAACACTGAAGCTTTCTTT.

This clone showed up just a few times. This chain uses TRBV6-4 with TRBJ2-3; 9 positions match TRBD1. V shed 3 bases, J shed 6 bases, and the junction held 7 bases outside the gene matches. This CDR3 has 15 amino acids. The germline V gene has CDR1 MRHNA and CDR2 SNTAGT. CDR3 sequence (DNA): TGTGCCAGCAGTGAGGGACAGGGTCGATTTGATACGCAGTATTTT. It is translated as CASSEGQGRFDTQYF.

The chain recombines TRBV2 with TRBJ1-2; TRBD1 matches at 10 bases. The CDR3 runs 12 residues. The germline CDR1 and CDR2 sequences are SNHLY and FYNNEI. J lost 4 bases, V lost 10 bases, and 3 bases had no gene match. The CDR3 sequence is CATGQGVYGYTF. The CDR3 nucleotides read TGTGCCACCGGACAGGGGGTCTATGGCTACACCTTC.

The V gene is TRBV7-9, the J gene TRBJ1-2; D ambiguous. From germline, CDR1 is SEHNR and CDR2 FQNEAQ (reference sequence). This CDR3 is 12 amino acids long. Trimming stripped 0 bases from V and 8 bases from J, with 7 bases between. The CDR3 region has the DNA TGTGCCAGCAGCTTAGCGAGGGTCGGCTACACCTTC. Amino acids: CASSLARVGYTF. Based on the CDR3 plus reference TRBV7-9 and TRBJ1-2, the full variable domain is DTGVSQNPRHKITKRGQNVTFRCDPISEHNRLYWYRQTLGQGPEFLTYFQNEAQLEKSRLLSDRFSAERPKGSFSTLEIQRTEQGDSAMYLCASSLARVGYTFGSGTRLTVV.

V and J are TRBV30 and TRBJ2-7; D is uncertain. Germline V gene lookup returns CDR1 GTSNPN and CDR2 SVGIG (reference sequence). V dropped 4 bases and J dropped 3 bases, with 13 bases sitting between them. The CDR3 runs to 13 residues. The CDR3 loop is CAWNPAADYEQYF. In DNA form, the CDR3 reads TGTGCCTGGAACCCGGCCGCGGACTACGAGCAGTACTTC.

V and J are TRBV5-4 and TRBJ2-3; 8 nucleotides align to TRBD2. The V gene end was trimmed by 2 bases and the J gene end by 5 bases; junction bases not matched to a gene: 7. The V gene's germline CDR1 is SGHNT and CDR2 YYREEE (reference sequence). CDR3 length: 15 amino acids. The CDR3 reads CASSLGLAGGDTQYF. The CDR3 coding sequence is TGTGCCAGCAGCTTAGGACTAGCCGGGGGAGATACGCAGTATTTT.

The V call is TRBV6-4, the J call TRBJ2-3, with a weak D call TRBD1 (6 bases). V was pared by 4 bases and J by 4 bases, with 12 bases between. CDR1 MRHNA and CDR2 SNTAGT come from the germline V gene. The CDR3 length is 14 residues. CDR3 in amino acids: CASSAQGSADTQYF. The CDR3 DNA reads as TGTGCCAGCAGTGCACAGGGTTCAGCAGATACGCAGTATTTT.

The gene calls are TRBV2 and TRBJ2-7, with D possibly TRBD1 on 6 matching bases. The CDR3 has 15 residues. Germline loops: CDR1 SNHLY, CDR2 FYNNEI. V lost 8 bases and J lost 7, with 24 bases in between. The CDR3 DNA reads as TGTGCCAGCTTCTGGCAGGGGACCCCGTTTTGGGAGCAGTACTTC. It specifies CASFWQGTPFWEQYF.

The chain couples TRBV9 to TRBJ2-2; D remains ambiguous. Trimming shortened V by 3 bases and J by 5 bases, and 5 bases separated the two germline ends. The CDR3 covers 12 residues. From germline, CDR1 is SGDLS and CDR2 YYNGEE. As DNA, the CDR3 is TGTGCCAGCAGCGGCCTAACCGGGGAGCTGTTTTTT. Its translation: CASSGLTGELFF.

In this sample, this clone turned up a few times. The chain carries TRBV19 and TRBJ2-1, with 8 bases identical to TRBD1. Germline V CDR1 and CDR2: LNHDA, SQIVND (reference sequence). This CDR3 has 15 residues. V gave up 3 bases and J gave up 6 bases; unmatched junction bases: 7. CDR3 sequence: CASSMGQGASNEQFF. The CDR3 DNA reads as TGTGCCAGTAGTATGGGGCAGGGGGCTTCCAATGAGCAGTTCTTC. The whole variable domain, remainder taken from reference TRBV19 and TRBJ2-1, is DGGITQSPKYLFRKEGQNVTLSCEQNLNHDAMYWYRQDPGQGLRLIYYSQIVNDFQKGDIAEGYSVSREKKESFPLTVTSAQKNPTAFYLCASSMGQGASNEQFFGPGTRLTVL.

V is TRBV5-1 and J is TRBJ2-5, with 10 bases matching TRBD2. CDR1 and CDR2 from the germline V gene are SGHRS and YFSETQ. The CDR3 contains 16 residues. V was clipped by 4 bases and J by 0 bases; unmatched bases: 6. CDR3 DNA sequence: TGCGCCAGCAGCACCCCGGGACTAGCGAACCAAGAGACCCAGTACTTC. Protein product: CASSTPGLANQETQYF. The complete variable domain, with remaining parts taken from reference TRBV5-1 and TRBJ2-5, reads KAGVTQTPRYLIKTRGQQVTLSCSPISGHRSVSWYQQTPGQGLQFLFEYFSETQRNKGNFPGRFSGRQFSNSRSEMNVSTLELGDSALYLCASSTPGLANQETQYFGPGTRLLVL.

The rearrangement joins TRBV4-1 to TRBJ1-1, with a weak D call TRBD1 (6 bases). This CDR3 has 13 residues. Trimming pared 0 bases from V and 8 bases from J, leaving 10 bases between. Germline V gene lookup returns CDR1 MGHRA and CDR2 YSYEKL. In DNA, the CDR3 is TGCGCCAGCAGCCAAGATGGCGGGGGCGAAGCTTTCTTT. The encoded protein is CASSQDGGGEAFF.

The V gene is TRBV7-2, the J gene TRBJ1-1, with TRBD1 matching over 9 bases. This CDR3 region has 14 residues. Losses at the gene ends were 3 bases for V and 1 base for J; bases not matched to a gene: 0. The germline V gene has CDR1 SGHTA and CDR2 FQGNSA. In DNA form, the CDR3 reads TGTGCCAGCAGCTTGGGACAGGGGAACACTGAAGCTTTCTTT. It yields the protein CASSLGQGNTEAFF. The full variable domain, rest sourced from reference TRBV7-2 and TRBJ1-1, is GAGVSQSPSNKVTEKGKDVELRCDPISGHTALYWYRQSLGQGLEFLIYFQGNSAPDKSGLPSDRFSAERTGGSVSTLTIQRTQQEDSAVYLCASSLGQGNTEAFFGQGTRLTVV.

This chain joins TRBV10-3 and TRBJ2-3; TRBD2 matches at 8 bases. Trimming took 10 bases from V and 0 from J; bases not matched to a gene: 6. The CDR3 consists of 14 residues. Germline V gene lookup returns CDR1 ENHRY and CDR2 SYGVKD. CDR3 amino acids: CATLLAGSTDTQYF. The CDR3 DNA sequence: TGTGCCACCCTCCTAGCGGGCAGCACAGATACGCAGTATTTT.

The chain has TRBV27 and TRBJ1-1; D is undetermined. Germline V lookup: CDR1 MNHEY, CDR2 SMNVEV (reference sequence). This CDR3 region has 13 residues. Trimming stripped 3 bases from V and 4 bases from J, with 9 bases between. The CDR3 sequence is CASSLIEGTEAFF. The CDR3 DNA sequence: TGTGCCAGCAGTTTGATAGAGGGCACTGAAGCTTTCTTT.

CDR3 in amino acids: CASSHTGLVSNQPQHF. CDR3 DNA sequence: TGTGCCAGCAGTCATACAGGCTTGGTCAGCAATCAGCCCCAGCATTTT. V is TRBV2 and J is TRBJ1-5; weak D call: TRBD1 (5 bases). This CDR3 is 16 amino acids long. Per the germline V gene, CDR1 is SNHLY and CDR2 is FYNNEI. Trimming took off 5 bases at V and 1 base at J, with 15 bases between the two ends.

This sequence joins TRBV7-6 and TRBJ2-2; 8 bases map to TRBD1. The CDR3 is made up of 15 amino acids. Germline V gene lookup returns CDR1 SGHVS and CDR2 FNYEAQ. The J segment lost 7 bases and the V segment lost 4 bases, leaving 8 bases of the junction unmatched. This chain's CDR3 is CASSSQGAGGGELFF. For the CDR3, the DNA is TGTGCCAGCAGCTCCCAGGGGGCCGGTGGCGGGGAGCTGTTTTTT.

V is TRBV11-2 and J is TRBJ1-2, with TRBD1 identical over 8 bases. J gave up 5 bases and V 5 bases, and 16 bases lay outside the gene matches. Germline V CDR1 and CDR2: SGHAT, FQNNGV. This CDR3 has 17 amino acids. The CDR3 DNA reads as TGTGCCAGCAGCCAGACACTTGGTTACAGGGGGATATATGGCTACACCTTC. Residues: CASSQTLGYRGIYGYTF.

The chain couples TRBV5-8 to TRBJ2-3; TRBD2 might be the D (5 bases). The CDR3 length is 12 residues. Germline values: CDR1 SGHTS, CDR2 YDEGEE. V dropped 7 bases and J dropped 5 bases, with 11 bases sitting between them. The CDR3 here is CASLRGLDTQYF. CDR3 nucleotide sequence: TGTGCCAGCCTCCGGGGTTTAGATACGCAGTATTTT.

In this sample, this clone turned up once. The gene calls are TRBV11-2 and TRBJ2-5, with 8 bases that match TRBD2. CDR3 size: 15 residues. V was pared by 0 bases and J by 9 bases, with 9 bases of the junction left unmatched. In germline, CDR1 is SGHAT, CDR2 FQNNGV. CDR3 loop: CASSLELAEDLAQYF. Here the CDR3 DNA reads TGTGCCAGCAGCTTAGAACTAGCGGAAGATCTGGCCCAGTACTTC.

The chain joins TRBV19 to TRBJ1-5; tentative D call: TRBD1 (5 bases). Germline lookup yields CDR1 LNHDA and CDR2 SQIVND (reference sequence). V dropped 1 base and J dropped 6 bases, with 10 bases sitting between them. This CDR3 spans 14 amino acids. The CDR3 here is CASSIGGGSQPQHF. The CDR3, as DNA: TGTGCCAGTAGTATAGGTGGGGGGAGTCAGCCCCAGCATTTT.